Listed below are T cell receptor beta chains from one sample, sequenced in a study of siplizumab effects on memory and regulatory T cells. Produced via immunoSEQ multiplex PCR; TCRdb's table is partial and in-frame only. Among 90,000 to 140,000 clones, 85% to 95% were seen once, and the ten largest hold approximately 0.32%. Sequenced material: CD4+ T cells sorted from blood. These receptors came from a human donor in good health. Each CDR3 is given with its conserved first and last residue. A D gene is named only where the DNA matches it firmly. Clone size, where shown, is once, few, many, or a class for clones that have expanded.

v_call	clone_size	d_call	j_call	cdr3_nt	cdr3_aa
TRBV30	-	TRBD1	TRBJ1-2	TGTGCCTGGAGTGTACCGGGACAGGGGCTCTATGGCTACACCTTC	CAWSVPGQGLYGYTF
TRBV5-6	-	-	TRBJ2-1	TGTGCCAGCAGCTCCCAGGTCGGGCAGTTCTTC	CASSSQVGQFF
TRBV7-3	-	-	TRBJ1-2	TGTGCCAGCAGCCAAAGTCCCCCTGGGCAGGGCTCGGGCTACACCTTC	CASSQSPPGQGSGYTF
TRBV19	-	TRBD2	TRBJ2-3	TGTGCCAGTAGTCCAGCGGGACTCACAGATACGCAGTATTTT	CASSPAGLTDTQYF
TRBV13	once	-	TRBJ2-5	TGTGCCAGCAGCCCTAATTTCCTCGGGCCCCAGTACTTC	CASSPNFLGPQYF
TRBV5-8	-	-	TRBJ2-1	TGTGCCAGCAGCTTGGCCGGGTCAGGATTGTATGAGCAGTTCTTC	CASSLAGSGLYEQFF
TRBV20-1	-	-	TRBJ2-7	TGCAGTGCTAGACTAGCTGCCGAGCAGTACTTC	CSARLAAEQYF
TRBV9	-	-	TRBJ2-5	TGTGCCAGCAGTCAGGGGTCTAGTCAAGAGACCCAGTACTTC	CASSQGSSQETQYF
TRBV30	-	-	TRBJ1-1	TGTGCCTGGGGGATCCGGGACCTACGTATGAACACTGAAGCTTTCTTT	CAWGIRDLRMNTEAFF
TRBV7-6	once	-	TRBJ2-5	TGTGCCAGCAGCTTAGGGAGCCGACAAGAGACCCAGTACTTC	CASSLGSRQETQYF
TRBV25-1	-	-	TRBJ1-1	TGTGCCAGCAGTTGGAACACTGAAGCTTTCTTT	CASSWNTEAFF
TRBV5-5	-	TRBD2	TRBJ2-3	TGTGCCAGCAGCCGGACTAGCGGCACAGATACGCAGTATTTT	CASSRTSGTDTQYF
TRBV6-4	-	-	TRBJ1-5	TGTGCCAGCAGTTGGGATAGCAATCAGCCCCAGCATTTT	CASSWDSNQPQHF
TRBV7-2	-	TRBD1	TRBJ2-2	TGTGCCAGCAGCCCTGACAGGGGGAACACCGGGGAGCTGTTTTTT	CASSPDRGNTGELFF
TRBV15	-	-	TRBJ2-1	TGTGCCACCAGCAGAGATAGGTACCCCTACAATGAGCAGTTCTTC	CATSRDRYPYNEQFF
TRBV7-2	-	-	TRBJ1-5	TGTGCCAGCAGCTTAGTTGGGAATAGCAATCAGCCCCAGCATTTT	CASSLVGNSNQPQHF
TRBV5-1	-	TRBD1	TRBJ1-3	TGCGCCAGCAGCCCACTCCAGGGGGTTGGAAACACCATATATTTT	CASSPLQGVGNTIYF
TRBV15	-	TRBD1	TRBJ1-2	TGTGCCACCGCGACAGGGTCGAACTATGGCTACACCTTC	CATATGSNYGYTF
TRBV14	few	-	TRBJ1-6	TGTGCCAGCAGCCGCGGGGGGCCGGATTCACCCCTCCACTTT	CASSRGGPDSPLHF
TRBV30	-	-	TRBJ1-1	TGTGCCTGGAGCCCAGGAGAGCTATCGAACACTGAAGCTTTCTTT	CAWSPGELSNTEAFF
TRBV9	-	-	TRBJ2-1	TGTGCCAGCAGCGTAGATCTAGCATCCTCCCTCAATGAGCAGTTCTTC	CASSVDLASSLNEQFF
TRBV19	-	TRBD1	TRBJ1-1	TGTGCCAGTAGTGGACAGGGGCTCACCCCGGAGGCTTTCTTT	CASSGQGLTPEAFF
TRBV10-3	-	-	TRBJ1-1	TGTGCCATCAGTGAGTCCGGCACTGAAGCTTTCTTT	CAISESGTEAFF
TRBV2	once	-	TRBJ2-1	TGTGCCAGCAGTGAAGATTCAGGAGAGCAGTTCTTC	CASSEDSGEQFF
TRBV30	-	TRBD1	TRBJ2-7	TGTGCCTGGAGGCGGACAGGTGGATACGAGCAGTACTTC	CAWRRTGGYEQYF
TRBV19	once	TRBD2	TRBJ2-1	TGTGCCAGTAGTCGGTGGGAGGGGACTAGCGGGAACAATGAGCAGTTCTTC	CASSRWEGTSGNNEQFF
TRBV5-6	-	-	TRBJ2-4	TGTGCCAGCAGCTTCTGGGATTCTTGGAACATTCAGTACTTC	CASSFWDSWNIQYF
TRBV6-6	-	-	TRBJ1-5	TGTGCCAGCAGTTACGCAGGGGGCAATCAGCCCCAGCATTTT	CASSYAGGNQPQHF